The rows below give T cell receptor beta chains drawn from one sample of a study of blood T cell repertoires in COVID-19. Only in-frame clones appear in the TCRdb table, and some are missing; sequencing was by immunoSEQ multiplex PCR. The sample contains 55,000 to 75,000 clones, more than 85% of which appear only once. Material for sequencing was peripheral blood. The receptor set was obtained from a human donor with active COVID-19. The donor label of this sample is uncertain. CDR3s include the opening cysteine and the closing phenylalanine or tryptophan. D genes are given only for firm matches. Some rows have no size entry. The others give once, few or many, or a class for an expanded clone.

v_gene	j_gene	abundance	d_gene	CDR3nt	CDR3aa
TRBV28	TRBJ1-2	-	TRBD1	TGTGCCAGCAGCCCCGGGACAGGGGGCTATGGCTACACCTTC	CASSPGTGGYGYTF
TRBV6-5	TRBJ1-2	-	-	TGTGCCAGCAGTTCGGGACTTCGGGGCGGCTACACCTTC	CASSSGLRGGYTF
TRBV5-1	TRBJ2-3	once	TRBD2	TGCGCCAGCAGCTTGAAGACTAGCGGGAGGAGTGCAGATACGCAGTATTTT	CASSLKTSGRSADTQYF
TRBV30	TRBJ2-7	few	-	TGTGCCTGGACCTCGGTCCACCGATCCTACGAGCAGTACTTC	CAWTSVHRSYEQYF
TRBV28	TRBJ2-1	-	-	TGTGCCAGCAGCTGGGACACGGACAATGAGCAGTTCTTC	CASSWDTDNEQFF
TRBV11-2	TRBJ1-2	few	-	TGTGCCAGCAGCGGACTGAGATCCACGAACTATGGCTACACCTTC	CASSGLRSTNYGYTF
TRBV6-5	TRBJ1-1	once	-	TGTGCCAGCAGTTTGGGGGCGGACACTGAAGCTTTCTTT	CASSLGADTEAFF
TRBV28	TRBJ2-7	-	TRBD1	TGTGCCAGCAGTGGGGCCGGGACAGGGGGCCACGAGCAGTACTTC	CASSGAGTGGHEQYF
TRBV18	TRBJ2-5	-	-	TGTGCCAGCTCACCAGACAGGAGAGGCCAAGAGACCCAGTACTTC	CASSPDRRGQETQYF
TRBV12-3/TRBV12-4	TRBJ1-1	-	-	TGTGCCAGCAGCCCTTCGCACGGGGTTGAAGCTTTCTTT	CASSPSHGVEAFF
TRBV27	TRBJ1-5	-	-	TGTGCCAGCAGTTTACGGTGGTCTAATCAGCCCCAGCATTTT	CASSLRWSNQPQHF
TRBV25-1	TRBJ1-1	-	-	TGTGCCAGCAGCAGAAACACTGAAGCTTTCTTT	CASSRNTEAFF
TRBV10-3	TRBJ2-1	-	TRBD1	TGTGCCACCAAGGACAGGGATGACAATGAGCAGTTCTTC	CATKDRDDNEQFF
TRBV10-3	TRBJ1-2	-	TRBD1	TGTGCCATTTCCGACAGGGGGCAGGGCTACACCTTC	CAISDRGQGYTF
TRBV28	TRBJ2-7	medium-sized	-	TGTGCCAGCAGCCCCGGACACGGGGGTATGAACGAGCAGTACTTC	CASSPGHGGMNEQYF
TRBV7-3	TRBJ2-2	-	TRBD1	TGTGCCAGCAGCTCCGGGACAGCCAGAAACCACGGGGAGCTGTTTTTT	CASSSGTARNHGELFF
TRBV19	TRBJ2-2	-	-	TGTGCCAGTAGTATGGAGCGGACGAACACCGGGGAGCTGTTTTTT	CASSMERTNTGELFF
TRBV13	TRBJ1-5	-	-	TGTGCCAGCAGCTTGGGCAGGGGCAATCAGCCCCAGCATTTT	CASSLGRGNQPQHF
TRBV29-1	TRBJ2-3	-	TRBD2	TGCAGCGTTGAAGTAGCGGGACAAACAGATACGCAGTATTTT	CSVEVAGQTDTQYF
TRBV15	TRBJ1-4	-	TRBD1	TGTGCCACCAGCAGCCTCTCAGGGGGTCGGGAAAAACTGTTTTTT	CATSSLSGGREKLFF
TRBV20-1	TRBJ2-7	-	-	TGCAGTGCCGGGGACTTCTACGAGCAGTACTTC	CSAGDFYEQYF
TRBV5-1	TRBJ2-5	-	TRBD2	TGCGCCAGCAGCCTAGGGACTAGCGGAGCACAAGAGACCCAGTACTTC	CASSLGTSGAQETQYF